This TCR beta chain emerged from a study of identical twins. TCRdb used MiXCR to reprocess the 5' RACE reads, holding one entry per CDR3 protein. The sample has approximately 690,000 distinct CDR3 sequences, 6.1% seen once. This clonotype was seen a handful of times. V dropped 8 bases and J dropped 6 bases, with 17 bases sitting between them. There are 13 residues in the CDR3. The germline V gene encodes CDR1 SQVTM and CDR2 ANQGSEA. The chain links TRBV29-1 to TRBJ2-4; possible D gene TRBD2, 6 bases. This TCR derives from a man aged 18 to 29 in good health. The sample consisted of naive T cells sorted from blood. CDR3 in amino acids: CSSSGGNGNIQYF. As DNA, the CDR3 is TGCAGCTCATCCGGCGGGAACGGAAACATTCAGTACTTC.